One sample yielded the 12 T cell receptor beta chains listed below, sequenced in a study of STAT5B mutations in CD4+ large granular lymphocyte leukemia. Generated by immunoSEQ multiplex PCR, the TCRdb table keeps only in-frame clones and is missing some. The sample holds fewer than 25,000 clones, more than 60% seen once. Sequenced input: CD4+ T cells from blood buffy coats. Receptors were obtained from a human donor in good health.

The chain links TRBV6-6 to TRBJ1-5; weak D call: TRBD1 (5 bases). The CDR3 sequence is 13 residues long. Trimming left V 6 bases short and J 10 bases short, with 16 bases between. CDR1 is MNHNY, CDR2 SVGAGI, per germline (reference sequence). DNA for the CDR3: TGTGCCAGCAGAGTTCGGCAGGGCCTCCCCCAGCATTTT. Its protein is CASRVRQGLPQHF.

The genes are TRBV29-1 and TRBJ2-2; D might be TRBD2 (5 bases). In germline, CDR1 is SQVTM, CDR2 ANQGSEA. This CDR3 has 13 residues. Trimming left V 6 bases short and J 2 bases short, with 10 bases between. CDR3 bases: TGCAGCGTCGGGAAGTTTAACACCGGGGAGCTGTTTTTT. Translated: CSVGKFNTGELFF.

The rearrangement links TRBV5-1 to TRBJ2-1; D could derive from TRBD1 or TRBD2 (7 bases each). The CDR3 contains 14 residues. V was clipped by 4 bases and J by 9 bases, with 17 bases between them. The germline V gene has CDR1 SGHRS and CDR2 YFSETQ. The CDR3 protein is CASSPGEGASEQFF. In DNA, the CDR3 is TGCGCCAGCAGCCCCGGGGAGGGGGCGTCTGAGCAGTTCTTC. Looking up the rest from reference TRBV5-1 and TRBJ2-1 gives the full variable domain: KAGVTQTPRYLIKTRGQQVTLSCSPISGHRSVSWYQQTPGQGLQFLFEYFSETQRNKGNFPGRFSGRQFSNSRSEMNVSTLELGDSALYLCASSPGEGASEQFFGPGTRLTVL.

The V gene is TRBV4-1, the J gene TRBJ2-5; D may be TRBD1 or TRBD2 (6 bases each). Germline V gene data show CDR1 as MGHRA and CDR2 as YSYEKL. The CDR3 runs to 13 residues. V was clipped by 2 bases and J by 4 bases, with 8 bases between them. CDR3 sequence reads: CASSQKGGETQYF. Written as DNA, the CDR3 is TGCGCCAGCAGCCAAAAGGGGGGAGAGACCCAGTACTTC.

CDR3 sequence reads: CASSQVGGNTEAFF. As DNA, the CDR3 is TGCGCCAGCAGCCAAGTCGGAGGGAACACTGAAGCTTTCTTT. The V call is TRBV4-3, the J call TRBJ1-1; D unresolved. This CDR3 is 14 amino acids long. In germline, CDR1 is LGHNA, CDR2 YSLEER. V lost 1 base and J 1 base, leaving 7 bases between the germline ends.

DNA for the CDR3: TGTGCCAGCTCACCACCGGGACAAAGGTACGAGCAGTACTTC. This translates into CASSPPGQRYEQYF. This sequence joins TRBV18 and TRBJ2-7; D is possibly TRBD1 (6 bases). CDR3 length equals 14 residues. Germline lookup yields CDR1 KGHSH and CDR2 LQKENI. V was clipped by 0 bases and J by 4 bases, with 10 bases between them.

This chain joins TRBV27 and TRBJ2-2, with no clear D. Germline-derived CDR1 and CDR2 are MNHEY and SMNVEV (reference sequence). The CDR3 contains 12 residues. Trimming cost V 5 bases and J 5 bases, with 6 bases left between them. CDR3 residues: CASSQGTGELFF. In DNA, the CDR3 is TGTGCCAGCAGTCAAGGTACCGGGGAGCTGTTTTTT.

The genes are TRBV2 and TRBJ2-7, with a tentative D call TRBD2 (7 bases). The germline V and J ends were trimmed by 6 bases and 1 base, with 16 bases remaining between them. Looked up from germline, CDR1 is SNHLY and CDR2 is FYNNEI. This CDR3 comprises 15 residues. For the CDR3, the DNA is TGTGCCAGCAGACAAGCGGGACACAGTTCCTACGAGCAGTACTTC. This codes for CASRQAGHSSYEQYF.

DNA for the CDR3: TGTGCCAGCAGCGTACACGGGACAGCGAACACCGGGGAGCTGTTTTTT. Translation gives CASSVHGTANTGELFF. This sequence joins TRBV9 and TRBJ2-2; 7 bases line up with TRBD1. CDR3 length: 16 amino acids. V lost 1 base, J lost 0 bases, and 3 bases stayed unmatched. Germline V gene sequence: CDR1 SGDLS, CDR2 YYNGEE. Full variable domain (outside the CDR3, taken from reference TRBV9 and TRBJ2-2): DSGVTQTPKHLITATGQRVTLRCSPRSGDLSVYWYQQSLDQGLQFLIQYYNGEERAKGNILERFSAQQFPDLHSELNLSSLELGDSALYFCASSVHGTANTGELFFGEGSRLTVL.

V gene TRBV18 combines with J gene TRBJ1-1, with TRBD1 as a possible D gene (6 bases). This CDR3 comprises 16 residues. CDR1 and CDR2 from the germline V gene are KGHSH and LQKENI. Trimming removed 4 bases from V and 3 bases from J, with 18 bases in between. The CDR3 region is CASSRDIQGSDTEAFF. The CDR3 DNA sequence: TGTGCCAGCTCACGGGACATCCAAGGATCGGACACTGAAGCTTTCTTT.

The V gene is TRBV28, the J gene TRBJ1-5; 9 nucleotides agree with TRBD1. Unmatched junction bases numbered 10, after V lost 4 bases and J lost 3 bases. The germline V gene has CDR1 MDHEN and CDR2 SYDVKM. The CDR3 consists of 17 residues. The CDR3 loop reads CASSSGQGEVYNQPQHF. CDR3 DNA: TGTGCCAGCAGTTCGGGACAGGGAGAGGTGTACAATCAGCCCCAGCATTTT.

This clone was counted once. The chain is built from TRBV5-4 and TRBJ1-3; D may be TRBD1 (6 bases). This CDR3 is built from 16 residues. Deletions cut 0 bases from V and 0 bases from J, with 10 bases between. CDR1 and CDR2 (germline): SGHNT, YYREEE (reference sequence). The CDR3 nucleotides read TGTGCCAGCAGCTTGGTTACGGGGGCCTCTGGAAACACCATATATTTT. Translated, it gives CASSLVTGASGNTIYF.